This entry lists 21 T cell receptor beta chains sequenced from one sample in a study of cytomegalovirus exposure and HLA in healthy donors (TCRdb year 2017). To prepare the library, the immunoSEQ multiplex PCR assay was applied. In TCRdb, the immuneACCESS table is reduced to in-frame sequences with V and J assigned. These tables do not hold every clone; where another copy was compared, an unresolved V gene accounts for under half, and the others remain unexplained. For this sample the table gives some 140,000 clones, of which about nine tenths were detected only once. 6.2% of the sample is in the top ten clones. The source material was PBMCs. The receptor source for this set is a woman aged 30 to 39 in good health and CMV-seropositive.

The rearrangement joins TRBV5-4 to TRBJ2-2, with 11 bases that match TRBD2. After removal of 2 bases from V and 7 bases from J, the junction contained 4 bases not matched to a gene. The germline gives CDR1 SGHNT, CDR2 YYREEE (reference sequence). The CDR3 has 15 residues. The CDR3 DNA is TGTGCCAGCAGCTTACTAGCGGGAGTAGGCGGGGAGCTGTTTTTT. Translated, it gives CASSLLAGVGGELFF.

This clone was seen a single time. V is TRBV28 and J is TRBJ2-1; 9 positions agree with TRBD2. Germline values: CDR1 MDHEN, CDR2 SYDVKM. The CDR3 runs to 15 residues. The V gene end was trimmed by 3 bases and the J gene end by 6 bases; junction bases not matched to a gene: 6. DNA for the CDR3: TGTGCCAGCAGTTTGGGTGGCGGGGGGGCCAATGAGCAGTTCTTC. It yields the protein CASSLGGGGANEQFF.

The chain recombines TRBV7-2 with TRBJ1-2; D might be TRBD1 (5 bases). Trimming pared 0 bases from V and 11 bases from J, leaving 13 bases between. CDR1 SGHTA and CDR2 FQGNSA come from the germline V gene. This CDR3 is 13 amino acids long. Written as DNA, the CDR3 is TGTGCCAGCAGCTTAGCATCGACAGAACTTTACACCTTC. It specifies CASSLASTELYTF.

This clone was recorded only once. The gene calls are TRBV10-3 and TRBJ2-1; a weak D match, TRBD1 (5 bases). This CDR3 region has 17 residues. Trimming took off 3 bases at V and 0 bases at J, with 15 bases between the two ends. Germline assignment: CDR1 ENHRY and CDR2 SYGVKD. CDR3 in DNA: TGTGCCATCAGTGATACAGGTCTCCATCGCTCCTACAATGAGCAGTTCTTC. The encoded protein is CAISDTGLHRSYNEQFF.

V usage is TRBV19 and J usage is TRBJ1-5; D may be TRBD1 (5 bases). The CDR3 has 17 residues. From germline, CDR1 is LNHDA and CDR2 SQIVND (reference sequence). Deletions cut 5 bases from V and 0 bases from J, with 17 bases between. The CDR3, as DNA: TGTGCCAGTAGTTCCCCCCGGGGGATATATAGCAATCAGCCCCAGCATTTT. Protein product: CASSSPRGIYSNQPQHF.

This sequence joins TRBV7-9 and TRBJ2-1; 9 nucleotides line up with TRBD2. There are 13 residues in the CDR3. The V gene end was trimmed by 7 bases and the J gene end by 8 bases; junction bases not matched to a gene: 6. Germline values: CDR1 SEHNR, CDR2 FQNEAQ (reference sequence). This CDR3 is CASTGLAIHEQFF. CDR3 coding DNA: TGTGCCAGCACCGGACTAGCGATCCATGAGCAGTTCTTC.

The chain combines TRBV29-1 with TRBJ2-2; 12 bases map to TRBD2. The J segment lost 1 base and the V segment lost 6 bases, leaving 3 bases of the junction unmatched. CDR1 SQVTM and CDR2 ANQGSEA come from the germline V gene. The CDR3 has 15 residues. CDR3 protein: CSVTLAGGNTGELFF. The CDR3 DNA reads as TGCAGCGTAACACTAGCGGGAGGGAACACCGGGGAGCTGTTTTTT.

The V and J genes are TRBV10-3 and TRBJ2-5; weak D call: TRBD2 (5 bases). This CDR3 is 13 amino acids long. The germline V gene has CDR1 ENHRY and CDR2 SYGVKD. The V end lost 6 bases, the J end lost 5 bases, and 13 bases lay between the germline ends. The CDR3 nucleotides are TGTGCCATCAGGGAGGCTAGCTGGGAGACCCAGTACTTC. Its translation: CAIREASWETQYF.

The V gene is TRBV27, the J gene TRBJ2-5; TRBD1 matches 7 bases. The length of the CDR3 is 19 residues. J gave up 2 bases and V 4 bases, and 19 bases lay outside the gene matches. Germline CDR1 and CDR2: MNHEY and SMNVEV (reference sequence). The CDR3 nucleotides read TGTGCCAGCAGTTCACGCCCCGGCGCACCGACAGGGCGGCAAGAGACCCAGTACTTC. The encoded protein is CASSSRPGAPTGRQETQYF.

The CDR3 protein is CASSPSVGDSYNEQFF. In DNA form, the CDR3 reads TGCGCCAGCAGCCCCAGCGTGGGGGACAGCTACAATGAGCAGTTCTTC. V is TRBV4-1 and J is TRBJ2-1; 7 bases agree with TRBD1. Trimming removed 4 bases from V and 3 bases from J; junction bases left unmatched: 9. CDR3 length equals 16 residues. Germline CDR1 MGHRA, CDR2 YSYEKL.

A note on this clone: Other nucleotide sequences from this sample produce the same CDR3. The V and J genes are TRBV27 and TRBJ2-5; maybe TRBD1 (6 bases). V lost 5 bases and J lost 4, with 17 bases in between. The CDR3 spans 15 residues. Germline V gives CDR1 MNHEY, CDR2 SMNVEV (reference sequence). The CDR3 sequence: CASSLGLGRGETQYF. The CDR3, as DNA: TGTGCCAGCAGTCTGGGCTTGGGCAGGGGAGAGACCCAGTACTTC.

The chain combines TRBV5-6 with TRBJ2-5, with 8 bases lining up with TRBD2. Germline V lookup: CDR1 SGHDT, CDR2 YYEEEE. The CDR3 length is 14 residues. The junction had 6 bases not matched to a gene; V was cut back by 4 bases and J by 4 bases. CDR3 sequence reads: CASSLGLAAETQYF. The CDR3 DNA reads as TGTGCCAGCAGCCTCGGACTAGCAGCAGAGACCCAGTACTTC.

J is TRBJ1-2 and V is TRBV5-1; the D gene is possibly TRBD1 (5 bases). V was cut by 4 bases and J by 6 bases, with 13 bases left in between. The CDR3 runs 13 residues. CDR1 is SGHRS, CDR2 YFSETQ, per germline. In nucleotides, the CDR3 is TGCGCCAGCAGCCCGGAGGGGAGGCATGGCTACACCTTC. Translated, it gives CASSPEGRHGYTF.

The chain is built from TRBV11-2 and TRBJ2-1, with 8 positions matching TRBD1. V lost 3 bases to trimming and J lost 8 bases; unmatched junction nucleotides: 6. Germline values: CDR1 SGHAT, CDR2 FQNNGV. The CDR3 extends over 14 amino acids. CDR3 sequence reads: CASSFGQGEDEQFF. CDR3 coding DNA: TGTGCCAGCAGCTTTGGACAGGGTGAGGATGAGCAGTTCTTC.

The chain combines TRBV18 with TRBJ1-3, with no clear D. CDR3 length: 15 residues. The V gene lost 1 base and the J gene lost 0 bases, with 7 bases spanning the gap. Per the germline V gene, CDR1 is KGHSH and CDR2 is LQKENI. This chain's CDR3 is CASSPQASSGNTIYF. Written as DNA, the CDR3 is TGTGCCAGCTCACCACAAGCTAGCTCTGGAAACACCATATATTTT.

The rearrangement joins TRBV5-6 to TRBJ2-6, with D possibly matching TRBD1 (5 bases). Germline values: CDR1 SGHDT, CDR2 YYEEEE. This CDR3 region has 18 residues. V lost 2 bases and J 1 base, leaving 16 bases between the germline ends. The CDR3 loop reads CASSFGPLRASGANVLTF. The CDR3 DNA reads as TGTGCCAGCAGCTTCGGTCCCCTCAGGGCGTCTGGGGCCAACGTCCTGACTTTC.

The chain has TRBV2 and TRBJ1-3, with 7 bases aligning to TRBD1. V lost 2 bases, J lost 0 bases, and 4 bases stayed unmatched. This CDR3 has 16 amino acids. Germline V gene sequence: CDR1 SNHLY, CDR2 FYNNEI. CDR3 in DNA: TGTGCCAGCAGTGAACAGACAGGGATCTCTGGAAACACCATATATTTT. Translated, it gives CASSEQTGISGNTIYF.

This clone showed up just once. The chain recombines TRBV9 with TRBJ1-1; D perhaps matches TRBD1 (5 bases). The germline V and J ends were trimmed by 0 bases and 1 base, with 7 bases remaining between them. Germline V gene lookup returns CDR1 SGDLS and CDR2 YYNGEE. CDR3 length equals 14 residues. CDR3: CASSVATGNTEAFF. CDR3 coding DNA: TGTGCCAGCAGCGTAGCCACAGGGAACACTGAAGCTTTCTTT.

This clone has more than one count but fewer than ten. The chain has TRBV25-1 and TRBJ2-1; possibly TRBD2 for D (5 bases). This CDR3 is built from 14 residues. From germline, CDR1 is MGHDK and CDR2 SYGVNS. The ends were cut back, 4 bases at V and 8 bases at J, with 15 bases in the middle. CDR3 DNA: TGTGCCAGCAGTGCCGGTAAAGGGAGCGATGAGCAGTTCTTC. Its translation: CASSAGKGSDEQFF. Using reference TRBV25-1 and TRBJ2-1 for the parts outside the CDR3, the full variable domain is EADIYQTPRYLVIGTGKKITLECSQTMGHDKMYWYQQDPGMELHLIHYSYGVNSTEKGDLSSESTVSRIRTEHFPLTLESARPSHTSQYLCASSAGKGSDEQFFGPGTRLTVL.

The CDR3 spells CASSTSSGDFYEQYF. In DNA form, the CDR3 reads TGTGCCAGTAGTACCTCTTCCGGGGACTTCTACGAGCAGTACTTC. The V call is TRBV19, the J call TRBJ2-7; D perhaps matches TRBD2 (6 bases). The CDR3 is 15 residues long. Trimming removed 4 bases at V and 3 bases at J, with 16 bases between. Germline CDR1 is LNHDA and CDR2 is SQIVND (reference sequence).

This rearrangement joins TRBV27 to TRBJ2-7, with 8 bases fitting TRBD2. The ends lost 6 bases at V and 3 bases at J; junction bases unmatched: 19. The CDR3 has 18 amino acids. Per germline, CDR1 MNHEY and CDR2 SMNVEV (reference sequence). The CDR3: CASSSGLGGGSGDYEQYF. CDR3 DNA sequence: TGTGCCAGCAGCTCGGGTTTAGGCGGTGGTAGCGGGGACTACGAGCAGTACTTC.